A selection of T cell receptor beta chains follows, all from one sample in a study of blood T cell repertoires in COVID-19. Libraries were prepared by immunoSEQ multiplex PCR; TCRdb keeps only in-frame clonotypes and omits some of them. The sample holds about 140,000 clones, almost 85% seen once. Sequenced input: PBMCs or T cells enriched from blood (not recorded which). Receptors originate from a man aged 40-49 years with acute COVID-19. The conserved cysteine and the conserved F or W are not part of the CDR3 here. The order of the fields is V gene, J gene, CDR3 protein.

TRBV5-1	TRBJ1-6	ASSLSAPMTGYNSPLH
TRBV2	TRBJ2-7	ASTAGGPYEQY
TRBV9	TRBJ2-3	ASSAGQGPDTQY
TRBV4-3	TRBJ2-1	ASSQGTSDYNEQF
TRBV29-1	TRBJ1-2	SVDTGGVYT
TRBV7-9	TRBJ2-2	ASSMLPGLAGDGAGELF
TRBV6-2/TRBV6-3	TRBJ1-1	ASSPTGFGTEAF
TRBV4-3	TRBJ2-3	ASSQEIARTVDTDTQY
TRBV7-9	TRBJ2-3	ASSPRVGGTDTQY
TRBV4-3	TRBJ1-2	ASSQDGGGGYT
TRBV4-3	TRBJ1-1	ASSRSPNTEAF
TRBV5-1	TRBJ1-6	ASSLAGGEDSPLH
TRBV2	TRBJ1-1	ASRIQGAGTEAF
TRBV28	TRBJ2-1	ASRRSGATYNEQF
TRBV28	TRBJ1-5	ASSYREPGVPQH
TRBV2	TRBJ2-7	ASLQDSSYEQY
TRBV18	TRBJ1-1	ASSPPGGEAF
TRBV3-1/TRBV3-2	TRBJ2-3	ASSQAPGLVRY
TRBV7-8	TRBJ2-2	ASSIFRGRNPGELF
TRBV6-5	TRBJ1-4	ACRDSHDNEKLF
TRBV6-5	TRBJ1-5	ASSYEVQWSNQPQH
TRBV5-6	TRBJ2-1	ASSYGGTNYNEQF
TRBV20-1	TRBJ1-6	SASSPGDRFNSPLH
TRBV7-9	TRBJ1-2	ASSLDRSDGYT
TRBV28	TRBJ2-2	ASELADTGELF
TRBV28	TRBJ2-2	ASGTPNTGELF